These 26 T cell receptor beta chains share one sample of origin, sequenced in a study of OX40 agonist ivuxolimab in advanced cancers. Method: immunoSEQ multiplex PCR; TCRdb's copy keeps in-frame clones and lacks some. The top ten clones hold 2% to 3% of a sample with 70,000 to 95,000 clones, 94% of them seen once. The source was CD4+ or CD8+ T cells sorted from blood, collected in a trial of the OX40 agonist ivuxolimab. All receptors come from an adult with an advanced solid tumor such as melanoma, head and neck, liver or kidney cancer.

This clone occurred once. The chain joins TRBV19 to TRBJ2-1; TRBD1 is a possible D gene (5 bases). Germline V gene lookup returns CDR1 LNHDA and CDR2 SQIVND (reference sequence). V was cut by 7 bases and J by 0 bases, with 7 bases left in between. The CDR3 extends over 13 amino acids. CDR3 bases: TGTGCCAGTACAGGGTTCTCCTACAATGAGCAGTTCTTC. Its protein product is CASTGFSYNEQFF.

This chain uses TRBV27 with TRBJ1-5; TRBD1 aligns across 7 bases. Germline trimming cut 3 bases from V and 5 bases from J; bases unmatched to any gene: 4. This CDR3 is built from 14 residues. Per the germline V gene, CDR1 is MNHEY and CDR2 is SMNVEV (reference sequence). CDR3 region: CASSLGTGDQPQHF. CDR3 sequence (DNA): TGTGCCAGCAGTTTGGGAACAGGGGATCAGCCCCAGCATTTT.

The chain joins TRBV11-2 to TRBJ2-5; a possible D gene is TRBD2 (5 bases). This CDR3 has 13 amino acids. The V end was cut by 4 bases, the J end by 1 base, with 7 bases between. CDR1 SGHAT and CDR2 FQNNGV come from the germline V gene. Written as DNA, the CDR3 is TGTGCCAGCAGCTGGGAGATCCAAGAGACCCAGTACTTC. It specifies CASSWEIQETQYF.

The rearrangement links TRBV5-6 to TRBJ1-2, with TRBD1 as a possible D gene (6 bases). V was pared by 4 bases and J by 7 bases, with 14 bases between. The length of the CDR3 is 13 residues. Germline V gives CDR1 SGHDT, CDR2 YYEEEE. For the CDR3, the DNA is TGTGCCAGCAGCCCCCGGGGGGGGCTTGGCTACACCTTC. Translation gives CASSPRGGLGYTF.

This rearrangement joins TRBV4-2 to TRBJ2-1; possible D gene TRBD2, 6 bases. The V end was cut by 5 bases, the J end by 5 bases, with 28 bases between. The CDR3 is 19 amino acids. CDR1 and CDR2 (germline): LGHNA, YNFKEQ. CDR3 sequence reads: CASSNNPITGVIGNNEQFF. The CDR3 DNA reads TGTGCCAGCAGCAATAATCCTATTACGGGAGTGATTGGTAACAATGAGCAGTTCTTC.

The CDR3 region has the DNA TGTGCCAGCAGCCAACCCGGGACTAGCGACTACGAGCAGTACTTC. Translating gives CASSQPGTSDYEQYF. The genes are TRBV7-9 and TRBJ2-7; 10 bases line up with TRBD2. V lost 5 bases, J lost 3 bases, and 7 bases stayed unmatched. The CDR3 has 15 residues. Per the germline V gene, CDR1 is SEHNR and CDR2 is FQNEAQ (reference sequence).

The chain employs TRBV6-1 and TRBJ2-6; 11 bases fit TRBD1. This CDR3 spans 19 amino acids. CDR1 and CDR2 (germline): MNHNS, SASEGT. J lost 2 bases, V lost 2 bases, and 8 bases had no gene match. The CDR3 coding sequence is TGTGCCAGCAGTGAAAGGTGGTGGGACAGGGGGGCTGGGGCCAACGTCCTGACTTTC. Its translation: CASSERWWDRGAGANVLTF.

The CDR3 nucleotides are TGTGCCAGCTCACCTTCTCTATCGGGAGGGAACACCGGGGAGCTGTTTTTT. The encoded protein is CASSPSLSGGNTGELFF. This chain connects TRBV18 to TRBJ2-2; 7 bases fit TRBD2. This CDR3 is 17 amino acids long. Unmatched junction bases numbered 8, after V lost 3 bases and J lost 1 base. CDR1 and CDR2 from the germline V gene are KGHSH and LQKENI.

This rearrangement joins TRBV6-5 to TRBJ1-3; D is unclear. The CDR3 is 15 amino acids. CDR1 is MNHEY and CDR2 is SVGAGI in the germline V gene. V lost 5 bases, J lost 0 bases, and 11 bases lay in between. CDR3 bases: TGTGCCAGCAGTCACAACACACGCTCTGGAAACACCATATATTTT. This encodes CASSHNTRSGNTIYF.

The V gene is TRBV5-4, the J gene TRBJ1-4; D remains ambiguous. The CDR3 extends over 13 amino acids. V lost 4 bases, J lost 4 bases, and 8 bases lay in between. The germline V gene has CDR1 SGHNT and CDR2 YYREEE (reference sequence). CDR3 nucleotide sequence: TGTGCCAGCAGCGCCGGGGTTAATGAAAAACTGTTTTTT. It translates to CASSAGVNEKLFF.

The chain joins TRBV5-4 to TRBJ2-7; 7 bases line up with TRBD1. The CDR3 extends over 13 amino acids. V was pared by 4 bases and J by 3 bases, with 4 bases of the junction left unmatched. Germline V gene data show CDR1 as SGHNT and CDR2 as YYREEE (reference sequence). This CDR3 reads CASSPGQDYEQYF. The CDR3 nucleotides read TGTGCCAGCAGCCCCGGACAGGACTACGAGCAGTACTTC.

A note on this clone: One junction end does not reproduce the germline sequence, and a read error may be involved. J is TRBJ2-1 and V is TRBV27; D not resolved. CDR1 and CDR2 from the germline V gene are MNHEY and SMNVEV (reference sequence). The CDR3 extends over 14 amino acids. The CDR3 region is CASRFAGYGNEQFF. The CDR3 region has the DNA TGTGCCAGCCGTTTCGCCGGGTACGGCAATGAGCAGTTCTTC.

The chain recombines TRBV6-5 with TRBJ1-4, with D possibly TRBD1 on 5 matching bases. The CDR3 totals 16 residues. Trimming took 0 bases from V and 7 from J, leaving 15 bases between them. CDR1 and CDR2 from the germline V gene are MNHEY and SVGAGI. The CDR3 sequence is CASSYSAPGGIEKLFF. The CDR3, as DNA: TGTGCCAGCAGTTACTCGGCACCCGGGGGGATTGAAAAACTGTTTTTT.

This sequence joins TRBV5-6 and TRBJ2-2; D unresolved. Between the trimmed V and J ends, which lost 4 bases and 7 bases, there was a span of 5 bases. CDR3 length: 11 amino acids. Germline CDR1 is SGHDT and CDR2 is YYEEEE. The CDR3 region is CASSQVGELFF. CDR3 DNA sequence: TGTGCCAGCAGCCAAGTCGGGGAGCTGTTTTTT. Together with reference TRBV5-6 and TRBJ2-2, the CDR3 gives the full variable domain: DAGVTQSPTHLIKTRGQQVTLRCSPKSGHDTVSWYQQALGQGPQFIFQYYEEEERQRGNFPDRFSGHQFPNYSSELNVNALLLGDSALYLCASSQVGELFFGEGSRLTVL.

The V and J genes are TRBV19 and TRBJ1-2, with D uncertain. The germline V gene encodes CDR1 LNHDA and CDR2 SQIVND (reference sequence). V was shortened by 3 bases and J by 4 bases, with 6 bases between the two germline ends. The CDR3 totals 12 residues. The CDR3 protein is CASSISRYGYTF. The CDR3 DNA follows: TGTGCCAGTAGTATTAGCCGCTATGGCTACACCTTC.

The gene calls are TRBV6-5 and TRBJ2-7; D is perhaps TRBD1 or TRBD2 (5 bases each). The CDR3 totals 13 residues. The germline V and J ends were trimmed by 4 bases and 2 bases, with 9 bases remaining between them. Germline-derived CDR1 and CDR2 are MNHEY and SVGAGI. CDR3 sequence reads: CASSWDVTYEQYF. The CDR3 nucleotides are TGTGCCAGCAGTTGGGACGTCACCTACGAGCAGTACTTC.

This clone was counted once. CDR3 loop: CAITRTSDRGTEAFF. Here the CDR3 DNA reads TGTGCCATCACCCGCACCTCGGACAGGGGCACTGAAGCTTTCTTT. This rearrangement joins TRBV10-3 to TRBJ1-1, with 9 nucleotides matching TRBD1. With V trimmed by 7 bases and J by 4 bases, 10 bases remained unmatched. CDR3 size: 15 residues. In germline, CDR1 is ENHRY, CDR2 SYGVKD.

The rearrangement links TRBV15 to TRBJ1-6; D not certain. Between the trimmed V and J ends, which lost 5 bases and 11 bases, there was a span of 10 bases. The germline gives CDR1 LNHNV, CDR2 YYDKDF (reference sequence). The CDR3 covers 12 residues. The CDR3 is CATSETMTPLHF. The CDR3 DNA is TGTGCCACCAGCGAGACAATGACACCCCTCCACTTT. The full variable domain, rest sourced from reference TRBV15 and TRBJ1-6, is DAMVIQNPRYQVTQFGKPVTLSCSQTLNHNVMYWYQQKSSQAPKLLFHYYDKDFNNEADTPDNFQSRRPNTSFCFLDIRSPGLGDTAMYLCATSETMTPLHFGNGTRLTVT.

This clone was seen only once. The V and J genes are TRBV18 and TRBJ1-1, with D unclear. CDR1 and CDR2 (germline): KGHSH, LQKENI. V dropped 2 bases and J dropped 3 bases, with 10 bases sitting between them. The CDR3 spans 14 residues. The CDR3 nucleotides are TGTGCCAGCTCACCAAAGTCGACGTACACTGAAGCTTTCTTT. Translated, it gives CASSPKSTYTEAFF.

This chain links TRBV30 with TRBJ2-3, with D tentatively TRBD2 (5 bases). The CDR3 contains 11 residues. Trimming took 5 bases from V and 4 from J, leaving 7 bases between them. The germline CDR1 and CDR2 sequences are GTSNPN and SVGIG (reference sequence). The CDR3: CAWEGSDTQYF. Here the CDR3 DNA reads TGTGCCTGGGAGGGATCAGATACGCAGTATTTT.

The chain uses TRBV10-1 and TRBJ2-2, with 9 bases lining up with TRBD1. The germline V gene encodes CDR1 WNHNN and CDR2 SYGVQD (reference sequence). The CDR3 is 17 amino acids. The J segment lost 0 bases and the V segment lost 4 bases, leaving 6 bases of the junction unmatched. The CDR3 DNA is TGCGCCAGCAGTGGACCACGGGACAGGGCGAACACCGGGGAGCTGTTTTTT. It translates to CASSGPRDRANTGELFF.

Details on this clone: Different DNA sequences within this sample yield the same CDR3. The rearrangement uses TRBV19 and TRBJ2-7; D may match TRBD1 or TRBD2 (5 bases each). Germline lookup yields CDR1 LNHDA and CDR2 SQIVND (reference sequence). V shed 5 bases and J shed 4 bases, with 6 bases lying between them. This CDR3 region has 11 residues. The CDR3 is CASSWGYEQYF. The DNA for the CDR3 is TGTGCCAGTAGTTGGGGGTACGAGCAGTACTTC.

This clone was seen a single time. This chain uses TRBV14 with TRBJ2-1, with TRBD1 matching over 7 bases. The CDR3 runs to 13 residues. The germline gives CDR1 SGHDN, CDR2 FVKESK. V dropped 4 bases and J dropped 7; count of bases not matched to a gene: 4. The CDR3 nucleotides read TGTGCCAGCAGCCCGACAGGGTTTAATGAGCAGTTCTTC. It is translated as CASSPTGFNEQFF.

CDR3 DNA sequence: TGTGCCAGCAGCCCCCCCGGCCAAGAGACCCAGTACTTC. Its protein is CASSPPGQETQYF. This sequence joins TRBV11-2 and TRBJ2-5; D is uncertain. The CDR3 contains 13 residues. In germline, CDR1 is SGHAT, CDR2 FQNNGV. The V and J ends lost 5 bases and 1 base respectively, with 8 bases between them.

The V gene is TRBV2, the J gene TRBJ2-3; 8 bases align to TRBD2. Germline CDR1 SNHLY, CDR2 FYNNEI. V shed 5 bases and J 1 base; nucleotides not matched to a gene: 2. The CDR3 spans 14 residues. CDR3 region: CASSTSGGTDTQYF. As DNA, the CDR3 is TGTGCCAGCAGTACTAGCGGTGGCACAGATACGCAGTATTTT.

This clone is medium-sized in the sample. V and J are TRBV18 and TRBJ1-2; TRBD1 might be the D (5 bases). This CDR3 spans 15 amino acids. V was shortened by 0 bases and J by 4 bases, with 12 bases between the two germline ends. From germline, CDR1 is KGHSH and CDR2 LQKENI. The CDR3 reads CASSPPETVPYGYTF. For the CDR3, the DNA is TGTGCCAGCTCACCACCGGAGACAGTGCCCTATGGCTACACCTTC.